This TCR beta chain was retrieved from a study of T cells after yellow fever vaccination. Study-wide results and limits: FACS-sorted repertoires could contain abundant clonotypes contaminating from the bulk population. A weaker secondary response peaked on day 5, the primary on day 15. There was a small share of clonotypes that showed up in both the CD4 and CD8 compartments.

Points on this clonotype: What it recognizes is unknown.

By 5'RACE template switching, TCR cDNA was produced, with a universal primer site and UMIs added in the process. Each CDR3 protein gets one entry after TCRdb re-called the 5' RACE reads with MiXCR. The table includes some 150,000 distinct CDR3 sequences, 11% detected once. CDR1 DFQATT and CDR2 SNEGSKA come from the germline V gene (reference sequence). CDR3 length: 14 residues. Sequencing used CD8+ T cells sorted from PBMCs, obtained 15 days after the yellow fever booster vaccination. The sequence was obtained from a man younger than 35 who received the YFV17D yellow fever vaccine. The V and J genes are TRBV20-1 and TRBJ1-2; 7 nucleotides align to TRBD1. The CDR3 DNA follows: TGCACCACGGCTATGACAGGGAGAAACTATGGCTACACCTTC. It translates to CTTAMTGRNYGYTF.